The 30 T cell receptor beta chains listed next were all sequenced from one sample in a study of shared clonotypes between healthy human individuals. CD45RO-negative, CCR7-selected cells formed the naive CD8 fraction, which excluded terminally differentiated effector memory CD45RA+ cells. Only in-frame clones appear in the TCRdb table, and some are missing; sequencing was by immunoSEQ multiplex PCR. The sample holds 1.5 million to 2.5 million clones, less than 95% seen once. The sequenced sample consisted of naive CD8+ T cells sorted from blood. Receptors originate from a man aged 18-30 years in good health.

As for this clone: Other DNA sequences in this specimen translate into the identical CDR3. In nucleotides, the CDR3 is TGCAGCGTTCTGGACAGGGGGTCCTACGAGCAGTACTTC. Translating gives CSVLDRGSYEQYF. The chain couples TRBV29-1 to TRBJ2-7; 10 bases are shared with TRBD1. Trimming took 5 bases from V and 1 from J; bases not matched to a gene: 2. CDR3 size: 13 residues. Looked up from germline, CDR1 is SQVTM and CDR2 is ANQGSEA.

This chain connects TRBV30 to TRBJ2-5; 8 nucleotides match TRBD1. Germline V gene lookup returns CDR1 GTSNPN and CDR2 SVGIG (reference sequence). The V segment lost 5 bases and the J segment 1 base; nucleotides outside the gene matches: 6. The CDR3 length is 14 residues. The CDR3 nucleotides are TGTGCCTGGGACGGGACAGGAGTCCAAGAGACCCAGTACTTC. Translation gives CAWDGTGVQETQYF.

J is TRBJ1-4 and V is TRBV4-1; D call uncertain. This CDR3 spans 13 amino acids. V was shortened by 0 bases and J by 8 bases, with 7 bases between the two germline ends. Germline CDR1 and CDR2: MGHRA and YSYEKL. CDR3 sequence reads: CASSQEWMEKLFF. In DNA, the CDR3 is TGCGCCAGCAGCCAAGAGTGGATGGAAAAACTGTTTTTT.

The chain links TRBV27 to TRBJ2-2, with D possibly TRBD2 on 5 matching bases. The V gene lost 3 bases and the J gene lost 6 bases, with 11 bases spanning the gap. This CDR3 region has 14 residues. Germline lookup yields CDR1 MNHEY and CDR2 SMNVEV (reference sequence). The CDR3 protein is CASSFGNGAGELFF. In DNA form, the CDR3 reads TGTGCCAGCAGTTTCGGGAATGGTGCCGGGGAGCTGTTTTTT.

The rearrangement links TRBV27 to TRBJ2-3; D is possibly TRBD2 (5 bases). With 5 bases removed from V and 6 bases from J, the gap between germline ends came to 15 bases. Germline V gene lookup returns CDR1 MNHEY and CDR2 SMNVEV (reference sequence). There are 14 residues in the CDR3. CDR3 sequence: CASSPILSGDTQYF. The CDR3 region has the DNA TGTGCCAGCAGTCCTATACTCTCGGGGGATACGCAGTATTTT.

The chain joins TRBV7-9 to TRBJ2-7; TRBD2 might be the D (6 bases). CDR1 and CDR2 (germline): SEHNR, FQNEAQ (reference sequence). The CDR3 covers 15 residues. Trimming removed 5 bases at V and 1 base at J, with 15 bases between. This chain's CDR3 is CASSPAPGTSYEQYF. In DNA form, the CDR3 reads TGTGCCAGCAGCCCTGCCCCTGGGACTTCCTACGAGCAGTACTTC.

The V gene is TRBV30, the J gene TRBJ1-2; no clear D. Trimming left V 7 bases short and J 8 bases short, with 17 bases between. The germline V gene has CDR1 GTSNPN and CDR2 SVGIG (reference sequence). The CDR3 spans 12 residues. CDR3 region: CALKGGGNGYTF. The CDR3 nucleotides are TGTGCCTTAAAAGGCGGCGGGAACGGCTACACCTTC.

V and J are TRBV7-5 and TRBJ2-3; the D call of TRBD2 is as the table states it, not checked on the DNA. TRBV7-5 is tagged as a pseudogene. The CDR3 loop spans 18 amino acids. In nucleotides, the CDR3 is TGTGCCAGAAGCTTAGAAGCGGGAGGCGCTAAACACACAGATACGCAGTATTTT. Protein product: CARSLEAGGAKHTDTQYF.

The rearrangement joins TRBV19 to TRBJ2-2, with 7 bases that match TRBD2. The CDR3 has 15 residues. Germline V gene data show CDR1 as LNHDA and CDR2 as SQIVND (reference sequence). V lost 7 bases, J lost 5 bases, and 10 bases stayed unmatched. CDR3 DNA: TGTGCCAGTACTCCACGGGGGGAGGGAACCGGGGAGCTGTTTTTT. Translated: CASTPRGEGTGELFF.

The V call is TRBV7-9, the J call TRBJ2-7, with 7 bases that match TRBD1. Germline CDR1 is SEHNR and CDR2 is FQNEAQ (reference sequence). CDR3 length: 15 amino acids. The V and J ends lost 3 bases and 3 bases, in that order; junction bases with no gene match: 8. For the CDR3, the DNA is TGTGCCAGCAGCTTTCCCGAGACAGGGAGCTACGAGCAGTACTTC. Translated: CASSFPETGSYEQYF. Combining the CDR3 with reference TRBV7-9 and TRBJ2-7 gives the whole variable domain DTGVSQNPRHKITKRGQNVTFRCDPISEHNRLYWYRQTLGQGPEFLTYFQNEAQLEKSRLLSDRFSAERPKGSFSTLEIQRTEQGDSAMYLCASSFPETGSYEQYFGPGTRLTVT.

The CDR3, as DNA: TGTGCCACGGGACCGGGACTAGCGGGAGGGCCGGAAGATACGCAGTATTTT. It translates to CATGPGLAGGPEDTQYF. The J gene is TRBJ2-3, the V gene TRBV7-9; 16 bases match TRBD2. V dropped 10 bases and J dropped 5; count of bases not matched to a gene: 12. CDR3 length: 17 amino acids. The V gene's germline CDR1 is SEHNR and CDR2 FQNEAQ (reference sequence).

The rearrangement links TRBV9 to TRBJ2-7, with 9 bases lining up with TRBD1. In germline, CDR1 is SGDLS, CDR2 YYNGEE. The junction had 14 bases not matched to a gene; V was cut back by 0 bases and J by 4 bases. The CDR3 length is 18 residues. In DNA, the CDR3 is TGTGCCAGCAGCGTAGATGAGGCGAGAGGGGACAGGGTATACGAGCAGTACTTC. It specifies CASSVDEARGDRVYEQYF.

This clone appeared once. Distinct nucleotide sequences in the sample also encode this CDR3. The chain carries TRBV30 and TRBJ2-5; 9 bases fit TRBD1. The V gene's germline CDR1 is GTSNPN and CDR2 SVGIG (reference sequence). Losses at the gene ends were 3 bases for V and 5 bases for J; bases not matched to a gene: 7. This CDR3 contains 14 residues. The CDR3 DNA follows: TGTGCCTGGAGCCCGGGACAGGGCGGGGAGACCCAGTACTTC. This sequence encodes CAWSPGQGGETQYF.

Here the CDR3 reads CASSIDGSDSYEQYF. In DNA, the CDR3 is TGTGCCAGTAGTATAGACGGGAGCGACTCCTACGAGCAGTACTTC. The rearrangement uses TRBV19 and TRBJ2-7, with D tentatively TRBD2 (6 bases). The CDR3 runs 15 residues. The germline CDR1 and CDR2 sequences are LNHDA and SQIVND (reference sequence). V lost 0 bases to trimming and J lost 0 bases, with 9 bases between them.

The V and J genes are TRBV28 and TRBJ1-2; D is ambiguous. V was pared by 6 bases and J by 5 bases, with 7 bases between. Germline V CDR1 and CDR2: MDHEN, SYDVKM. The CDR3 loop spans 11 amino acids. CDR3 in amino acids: CASSQKYGYTF. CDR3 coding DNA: TGTGCCAGCAGCCAAAAGTATGGCTACACCTTC.

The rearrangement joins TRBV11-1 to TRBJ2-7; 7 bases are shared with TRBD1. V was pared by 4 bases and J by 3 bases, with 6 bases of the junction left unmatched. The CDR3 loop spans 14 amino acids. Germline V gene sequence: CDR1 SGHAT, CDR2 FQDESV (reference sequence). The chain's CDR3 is CASSSGTEDYEQYF. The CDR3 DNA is TGTGCCAGCAGCTCCGGGACAGAAGACTACGAGCAGTACTTC.

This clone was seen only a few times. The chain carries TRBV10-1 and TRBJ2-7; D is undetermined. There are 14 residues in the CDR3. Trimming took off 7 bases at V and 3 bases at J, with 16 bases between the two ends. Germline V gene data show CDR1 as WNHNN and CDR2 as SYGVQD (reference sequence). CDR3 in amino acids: CASTWSPTDYEQYF. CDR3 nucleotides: TGCGCCAGCACCTGGTCCCCTACGGACTACGAGCAGTACTTC.

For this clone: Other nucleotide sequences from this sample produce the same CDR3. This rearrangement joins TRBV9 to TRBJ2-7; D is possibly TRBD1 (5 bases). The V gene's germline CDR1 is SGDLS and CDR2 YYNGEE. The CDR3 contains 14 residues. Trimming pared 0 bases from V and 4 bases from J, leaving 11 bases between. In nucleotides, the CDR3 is TGTGCCAGCAGCGTAGGGGGCCCCCCGTACGAGCAGTACTTC. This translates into CASSVGGPPYEQYF.

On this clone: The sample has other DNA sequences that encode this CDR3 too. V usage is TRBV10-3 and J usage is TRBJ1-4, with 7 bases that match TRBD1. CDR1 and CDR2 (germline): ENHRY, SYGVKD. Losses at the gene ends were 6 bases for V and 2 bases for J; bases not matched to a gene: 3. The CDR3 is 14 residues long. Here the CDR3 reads CAISETGTNEKLFF. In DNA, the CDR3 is TGTGCCATCAGCGAGACAGGGACTAATGAAAAACTGTTTTTT.

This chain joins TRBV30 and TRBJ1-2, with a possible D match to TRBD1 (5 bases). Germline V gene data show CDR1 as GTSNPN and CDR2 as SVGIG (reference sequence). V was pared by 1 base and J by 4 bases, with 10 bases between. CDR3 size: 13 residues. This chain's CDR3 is CAWSDEGPYGYTF. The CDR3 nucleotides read TGTGCCTGGAGTGACGAGGGGCCCTATGGCTACACCTTC.

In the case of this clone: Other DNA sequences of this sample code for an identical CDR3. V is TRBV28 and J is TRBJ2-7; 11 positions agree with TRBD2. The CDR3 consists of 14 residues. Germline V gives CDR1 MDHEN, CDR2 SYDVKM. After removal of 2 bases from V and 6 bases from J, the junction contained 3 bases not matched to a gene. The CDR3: CASSLPLAGGEQYF. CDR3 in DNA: TGTGCCAGCAGTTTACCCCTAGCGGGGGGCGAGCAGTACTTC.

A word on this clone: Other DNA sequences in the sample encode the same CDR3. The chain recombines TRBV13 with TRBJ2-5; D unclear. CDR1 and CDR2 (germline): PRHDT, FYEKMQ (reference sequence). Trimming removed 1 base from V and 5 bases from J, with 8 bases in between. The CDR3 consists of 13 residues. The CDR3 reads CASSLAPEETQYF. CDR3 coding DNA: TGTGCCAGCAGCTTAGCCCCCGAGGAGACCCAGTACTTC. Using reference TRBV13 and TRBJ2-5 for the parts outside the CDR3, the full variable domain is AAGVIQSPRHLIKEKRETATLKCYPIPRHDTVYWYQQGPGQDPQFLISFYEKMQSDKGSIPDRFSAQQFSDYHSELNMSSLELGDSALYFCASSLAPEETQYFGPGTRLLVL.

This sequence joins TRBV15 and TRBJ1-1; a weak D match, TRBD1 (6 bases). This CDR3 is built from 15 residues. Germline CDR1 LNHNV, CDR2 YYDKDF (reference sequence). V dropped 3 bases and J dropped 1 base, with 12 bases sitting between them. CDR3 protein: CATSSTPTGNTEAFF. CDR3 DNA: TGTGCCACCAGCAGTACCCCGACAGGGAACACTGAAGCTTTCTTT.

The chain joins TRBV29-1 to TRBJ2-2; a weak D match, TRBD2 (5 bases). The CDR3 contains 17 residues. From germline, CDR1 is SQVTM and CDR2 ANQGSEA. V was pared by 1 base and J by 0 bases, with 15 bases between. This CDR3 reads CSVEGSGPFANTGELFF. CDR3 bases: TGCAGCGTTGAAGGGAGCGGACCTTTCGCGAACACCGGGGAGCTGTTTTTT.

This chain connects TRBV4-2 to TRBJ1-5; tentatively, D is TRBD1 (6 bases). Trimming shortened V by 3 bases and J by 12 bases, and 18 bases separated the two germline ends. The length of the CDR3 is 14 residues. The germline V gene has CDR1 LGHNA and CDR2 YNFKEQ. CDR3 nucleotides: TGTGCCAGCAGCCATCCCAAAAGACAGGAGGGCCAGCATTTT. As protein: CASSHPKRQEGQHF.

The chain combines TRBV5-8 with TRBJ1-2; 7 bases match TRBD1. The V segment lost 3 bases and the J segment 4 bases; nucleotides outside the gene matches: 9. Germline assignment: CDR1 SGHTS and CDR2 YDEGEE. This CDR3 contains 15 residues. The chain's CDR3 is CASSYQTGYGYGYTF. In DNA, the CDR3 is TGTGCCAGCAGCTACCAGACAGGGTACGGCTATGGCTACACCTTC.

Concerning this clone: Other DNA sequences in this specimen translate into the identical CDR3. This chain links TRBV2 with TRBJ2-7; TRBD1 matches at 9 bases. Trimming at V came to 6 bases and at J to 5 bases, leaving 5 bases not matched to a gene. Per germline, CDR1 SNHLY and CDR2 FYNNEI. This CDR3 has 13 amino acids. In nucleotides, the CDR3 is TGTGCCAGCAGCTTGGACAGGGGCAACGAGCAGTACTTC. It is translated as CASSLDRGNEQYF.

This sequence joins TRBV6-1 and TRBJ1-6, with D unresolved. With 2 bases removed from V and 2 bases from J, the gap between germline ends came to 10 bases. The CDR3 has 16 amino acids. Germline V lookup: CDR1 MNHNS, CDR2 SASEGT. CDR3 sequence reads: CASSEPPRTYNSPLHF. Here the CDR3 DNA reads TGTGCCAGCAGTGAACCCCCCAGGACCTATAATTCACCCCTCCACTTT.

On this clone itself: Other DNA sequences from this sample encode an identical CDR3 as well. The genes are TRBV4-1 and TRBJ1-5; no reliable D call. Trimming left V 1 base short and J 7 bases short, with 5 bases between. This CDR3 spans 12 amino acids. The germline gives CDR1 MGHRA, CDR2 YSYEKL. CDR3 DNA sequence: TGCGCCAGCAGCCAAGGCGGGCAGCCCCAGCATTTT. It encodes CASSQGGQPQHF.

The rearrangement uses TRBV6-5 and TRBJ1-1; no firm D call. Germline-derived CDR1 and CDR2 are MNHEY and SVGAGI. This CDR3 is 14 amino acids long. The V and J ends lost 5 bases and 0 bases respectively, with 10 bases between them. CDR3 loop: CASSETDMNTEAFF. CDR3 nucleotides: TGTGCCAGCAGTGAAACAGACATGAACACTGAAGCTTTCTTT.